This is a list of T cell receptor beta chains from one sample in a study of metastatic and nonmetastatic thyroid tumors. TCRdb re-clonotyped the PCR reads via MiXCR. The data show more than 25,000 clones, with 7% to 9% seen just once and about 45% held by the top ten. The sequencing input was blood. The receptors come from a female donor with papillary thyroid cancer or a benign thyroid nodule (not recorded which). Some clones in this sample may be carry-over from other donors' samples. Both conserved end residues are part of each CDR3. The D gene is left open where the match is weak. Clone size is not always given. Where it is, it says once, few, many or a class for expanded clones.

CDR3	DNA	size	D	V	J
CASSLRGLVNNEQFF	TGCGCCAGCAGCTTGAGGGGACTAGTAAATAATGAGCAGTTCTTC	many	TRBD2	TRBV5-1	TRBJ2-1
CSGGGQGTNEQFF	TGCAGTGGGGGGGGACAGGGTACCAATGAGCAGTTCTTC	many	TRBD1	TRBV20-1	TRBJ2-1
CASSQDEVSSYNEQFF	TGCGCCAGCAGCCAAGACGAGGTGAGCTCCTACAATGAGCAGTTCTTC	-	-	TRBV4-1	TRBJ2-1
CASNLQGPSADEQFF	TGTGCCAGCAACCTCCAGGGTCCGTCTGCTGATGAGCAGTTCTTC	many	-	TRBV12-3/TRBV12-4	TRBJ2-1
CASSAIDRGSNEQFF	TGTGCCAGCAGCGCAATAGACAGGGGTTCTAATGAGCAGTTCTTC	many	TRBD1	TRBV7-9	TRBJ2-1
CASSSDPNTEAFF	TGTGCCAGCAGCTCCGACCCGAACACTGAAGCTTTCTTT	few	-	TRBV16	TRBJ1-1
CASSTRVAHNEQFF	TGTGCCAGTAGTACGAGGGTGGCCCACAATGAGCAGTTCTTC	many	-	TRBV19	TRBJ2-1
CASSQQAAWGEGYTF	TGTGCCAGCAGCCAGCAGGCCGCTTGGGGTGAAGGCTACACCTTC	-	-	TRBV6-2/TRBV6-3	TRBJ1-2
CASSLTRNSGGMETQYF	TGTGCCAGCAGTCTTACGCGCAATAGCGGGGGGATGGAGACCCAGTACTTC	many	TRBD2	TRBV7-9	TRBJ2-5
CAWSPGGFSPLHF	TGTGCCTGGAGCCCAGGGGGCTTTTCACCCCTCCACTTT	many	TRBD1	TRBV30	TRBJ1-6
CASSLVRGQETQYF	TGTGCCAGCAGCTTAGTACGGGGGCAGGAGACCCAGTACTTC	many	-	TRBV7-2	TRBJ2-5
CASTSRDTQYF	TGTGCCAGTACGTCCCGCGATACGCAGTATTTT	many	-	TRBV19	TRBJ2-3
CSARWGGDQRLGELFF	TGCAGTGCTAGATGGGGGGGGGACCAGCGACTCGGGGAGCTGTTTTTT	few	TRBD2	TRBV20-1	TRBJ2-2
CASSASGYGYTF	TGTGCCAGCAGTGCGTCGGGGTATGGCTACACCTTC	-	-	TRBV2	TRBJ1-2
CASSQDTTSGNTIYF	TGCGCCAGCAGCCAAGATACAACTTCTGGAAACACCATATATTTT	many	-	TRBV4-3	TRBJ1-3
CASSWTKLEKLFF	TGTGCCAGCAGTTGGACGAAGCTAGAAAAACTGTTTTTT	many	-	TRBV7-2	TRBJ1-4
CASSEWGGSYNEQFF	TGTGCCAGCAGTGAATGGGGAGGCTCCTACAATGAGCAGTTCTTC	many	-	TRBV2	TRBJ2-1
CASSPTNSQGADTEAFF	TGTGCCAGCTCACCAACCAATTCACAGGGGGCGGACACTGAAGCTTTCTTT	many	TRBD1	TRBV18	TRBJ1-1
CASASPGTGELFF	TGTGCCAGCGCCTCCCCCGGTACCGGGGAGCTGTTTTTT	many	-	TRBV7-2	TRBJ2-2
CASVNRGREYGYTF	TGTGCCAGTGTTAACAGGGGGCGCGAATATGGCTACACCTTC	many	TRBD1	TRBV19	TRBJ1-2
CASSFLGASYYGYTF	TGTGCCAGCAGCTTTTTGGGCGCGTCATACTATGGCTACACCTTC	many	-	TRBV7-8	TRBJ1-2
CASSLYSSGSNEQYF	TGTGCCAGCAGTTTATATAGTAGCGGGAGCAACGAGCAGTACTTC	many	TRBD2	TRBV28	TRBJ2-7
CASTTNRAYAKNIQYF	TGTGCCAGCACCACCAACAGGGCCTATGCCAAAAACATTCAGTACTTC	many	-	TRBV12-3/TRBV12-4	TRBJ2-4
CASRINTEAFF	TGTGCCAGTAGGATCAACACTGAAGCTTTCTTT	many	-	TRBV19	TRBJ1-1
CASSSPGQGGTEAFF	TGTGCCAGCAGCTCCCCGGGACAGGGGGGAACTGAAGCTTTCTTT	-	TRBD1	TRBV5-4	TRBJ1-1
CASSEPVVTYADGYTF	TGTGCCAGCAGTGAACCGGTGGTCACTTATGCGGATGGCTACACCTTC	many	-	TRBV2	TRBJ1-2
CASRGAGTGFEEAFF	TGTGCCAGCAGGGGTGCCGGGACAGGGTTTGAGGAAGCTTTCTTT	many	TRBD1	TRBV6-1	TRBJ1-1
CASRIGTSSNQPQHF	TGTGCCAGTAGGATAGGAACCAGTTCCAATCAGCCCCAGCATTTT	many	-	TRBV19	TRBJ1-5
CASSGSGANYNEQFF	TGTGCCAGCAGTGGTAGCGGGGCCAACTACAATGAGCAGTTCTTC	-	TRBD2	TRBV2	TRBJ2-1
CASSFRLAGTGNEQFF	TGTGCCAGCAGCTTTCGACTAGCGGGAACGGGCAATGAGCAGTTCTTC	many	TRBD2	TRBV11-2	TRBJ2-1
CASSSDTYGYTF	TGTGCCAGCAGTAGCGACACCTATGGCTACACCTTC	many	-	TRBV6-1	TRBJ1-2
CSAYLGGRWTEETQYF	TGCAGTGCTTACTTGGGGGGCCGTTGGACAGAAGAGACCCAGTACTTC	many	-	TRBV20-1	TRBJ2-5
CASSEQANTGELFF	TGCGCCAGCAGTGAACAAGCGAACACCGGGGAGCTGTTTTTT	many	-	TRBV10-2	TRBJ2-2
CSAPSRLLATETQYF	TGCAGTGCTCCCTCCCGGTTACTAGCGACAGAGACCCAGTACTTC	many	TRBD2	TRBV20-1	TRBJ2-5
CASRPWNNAFAGNTIYF	TGTGCCAGCCGGCCTTGGAATAACGCGTTTGCTGGAAACACCATATATTTT	many	-	TRBV6-1	TRBJ1-3
CATSDLSTDRGFGETQYF	TGTGCCACCAGTGATCTTTCGACGGACAGGGGCTTTGGAGAGACCCAGTACTTC	many	TRBD1	TRBV24-1	TRBJ2-5
CASSSTKSGGGQYF	TGTGCCAGCAGCTCCACCAAGAGCGGGGGGGGGCAGTATTTT	many	TRBD2	TRBV7-2	TRBJ2-3
CASSPGQGYNSPLHF	TGTGCCAGCAGCCCAGGACAGGGGTATAATTCACCCCTCCACTTT	many	TRBD1	TRBV5-5	TRBJ1-6
CASSRGQAYSGANVLTF	TGCGCCAGCAGCCGAGGACAGGCCTACTCTGGGGCCAATGTCCTGACTTTC	many	TRBD1	TRBV4-1	TRBJ2-6
CATSRDIGHSPLHF	TGTGCCACCAGCAGAGATATTGGTCATTCACCCCTCCACTTT	many	-	TRBV15	TRBJ1-6
CASSFPVGAPDF	TGTGCCAGCAGCTTTCCTGTTGGGGCACCAGACTTC	many	-	TRBV7-9	TRBJ2-7
CASSVVGLKETQYF	TGCGCCAGCAGCGTCGTGGGTTTAAAAGAGACCCAGTACTTC	many	-	TRBV5-1	TRBJ2-5
CASSRDRDEQYF	TGTGCCAGCAGCCGCGACAGGGACGAGCAGTACTTC	many	TRBD1	TRBV7-9	TRBJ2-7
CSADKPGQGYNEQFF	TGCAGTGCTGATAAACCGGGACAGGGCTACAATGAGCAGTTCTTC	many	TRBD1	TRBV20-1	TRBJ2-1
CASTRGAGDPNTGELFF	TGCGCCAGCACACGGGGAGCGGGAGACCCGAACACCGGGGAGCTGTTTTTT	many	TRBD2	TRBV5-1	TRBJ2-2
CSASEGTEAFF	TGCAGTGCTAGTGAGGGGACTGAAGCTTTCTTT	many	-	TRBV20-1	TRBJ1-1
CASSLSMNREAFF	TGTGCCAGCAGCTTAAGCATGAACAGGGAAGCTTTCTTT	many	-	TRBV7-9	TRBJ1-1
CASSYREGMNTEAFF	TGTGCCAGCAGTTATCGGGAGGGAATGAACACTGAAGCTTTCTTT	many	-	TRBV27	TRBJ1-1
CASSLTSGRSYNEQFF	TGTGCCAGCAGCTTAACTAGCGGGAGGTCCTACAATGAGCAGTTCTTC	many	TRBD2	TRBV11-3	TRBJ2-1
CASSSTPGRDTQYF	TGTGCCAGCAGCTCGACTCCCGGTAGAGATACGCAGTATTTT	many	-	TRBV7-2	TRBJ2-3
CASIFTQGRAYF	TGTGCCAGCATTTTCACGCAGGGTAGGGCGTACTTC	many	-	TRBV2	TRBJ2-5
CASSEASGGAYEQYF	TGTGCCAGCAGTGAGGCTAGCGGGGGGGCCTACGAGCAGTACTTC	many	TRBD2	TRBV6-1	TRBJ2-7
CAISETGGSNTEAFF	TGTGCCATCAGTGAAACCGGGGGATCGAACACTGAAGCTTTCTTT	many	-	TRBV10-3	TRBJ1-1
CATSRGWGGNQPQHF	TGTGCCACCAGCAGAGGTTGGGGGGGCAATCAGCCCCAGCATTTT	many	-	TRBV15	TRBJ1-5
CASTKLTSGDYNEQFF	TGTGCCAGTACCAAACTGACTAGCGGGGATTACAATGAGCAGTTCTTC	medium-sized	TRBD2	TRBV19	TRBJ2-1
CASSGSGGAMETQYF	TGTGCCAGCAGTGGTAGCGGGGGGGCCATGGAGACCCAGTACTTC	few	TRBD2	TRBV2	TRBJ2-5
CASSWVGSYEQYF	TGTGCCAGCAGTTGGGTCGGCTCCTACGAGCAGTACTTC	many	-	TRBV27	TRBJ2-7
CASSRTVGDSGGYTF	TGTGCCAGCAGCCGGACGGTAGGGGATTCAGGTGGCTACACCTTC	many	-	TRBV6-1	TRBJ1-2
CASRRLGPTDTQCF	TGTGCCAGCAGACGACTGGGCCCCACAGATACGCAGTGTTTT	many	-	TRBV27	TRBJ2-3